Listed below are T cell receptor beta chains from one sample, sequenced in a study of T cells in Graves' hyperthyroidism and ophthalmopathy. TCRdb used MiXCR to reprocess the multiplex PCR reads, holding one entry per CDR3 protein. The top ten hold more than 11% of the sample, which has over 500,000 distinct CDR3 sequences, about 14% seen once. Sequencing used blood. These TCRs come from a woman aged 40 to 55 with Graves' hyperthyroidism. CDR3s include the opening cysteine and the closing phenylalanine or tryptophan. The D gene is left open where the match is weak. Clone size, where shown, is once, few, many, or a class for clones that have expanded.

D	V	size	J	CDR3	DNA
-	TRBV24-1	many	TRBJ2-5	CATSELTGQKETQYF	TGTGCCACCAGTGAGTTGACGGGACAAAAAGAGACCCAGTACTTC
-	TRBV6-1	many	TRBJ2-7	CASSYTLQGPYEQYF	TGTGCCAGCAGTTATACACTCCAGGGGCCCTACGAGCAGTACTTC
-	TRBV18	many	TRBJ1-1	CASSQPGVNTEAFF	TGTGCCAGCTCACAACCAGGGGTGAACACTGAAGCTTTCTTT
-	TRBV28	-	TRBJ2-7	CASSFPGTPYEQYF	TGTGCCAGCAGTTTTCCCGGGACACCTTACGAGCAGTACTTC
-	TRBV20-1	many	TRBJ2-7	CSAREKTVAYEQYF	TGCAGTGCTAGAGAAAAAACAGTGGCCTACGAGCAGTACTTC
-	TRBV30	many	TRBJ1-1	CAWTIIGSNTEAFF	TGTGCCTGGACCATTATAGGATCGAACACTGAAGCTTTCTTT
TRBD2	TRBV6-1	few	TRBJ2-1	CASNLAGELNEQFF	TGTGCCAGCAACCTAGCGGGAGAACTGAATGAGCAGTTCTTC
TRBD1	TRBV14	many	TRBJ2-3	CASSHVGQGDMDTQYF	TGTGCCAGCAGCCATGTGGGACAGGGGGACATGGATACGCAGTATTTT
TRBD2	TRBV10-2	-	TRBJ2-3	CASSDSWREATDTQYF	TGCGCCAGCAGTGATTCTTGGCGGGAGGCCACAGATACGCAGTATTTT
-	TRBV6-2/TRBV6-3	-	TRBJ1-1	CASIQGVPTEAFF	TGTGCCAGCATCCAGGGTGTACCCACTGAAGCTTTCTTT
TRBD2	TRBV28	many	TRBJ2-5	CASSLPLAGSETQYF	TGTGCCAGCAGTTTGCCGCTAGCGGGATCAGAGACCCAGTACTTC